The 22 T cell receptor beta chains below come from one sample, sequenced in a study of blood T cell repertoires in COVID-19. Method: immunoSEQ multiplex PCR; TCRdb's copy keeps in-frame clones and lacks some. The table shows over 90,000 clones, with roughly nine tenths occurring only once. Sequenced sample: peripheral blood. These receptor sequences come from a man over 45 in a cohort sampled during active COVID-19.

The chain joins TRBV4-2 to TRBJ1-2; tentative D call: TRBD1 (6 bases). V shed 1 base and J shed 4 bases, with 19 bases lying between them. CDR3 length: 17 residues. Germline V lookup: CDR1 LGHNA, CDR2 YNFKEQ. The CDR3: CASSQAGVRGGGYGYTF. In nucleotides, the CDR3 is TGTGCCAGCAGCCAAGCTGGGGTCAGGGGTGGAGGCTATGGCTACACCTTC.

DNA for the CDR3: TGTGCCACCAGTGAGGCGACAGGGGGAGGAGGAGAGACCCAGTACTTC. Translated: CATSEATGGGGETQYF. V and J are TRBV24-1 and TRBJ2-5, with 9 bases matching TRBD1. The CDR3 runs to 16 residues. Looked up from germline, CDR1 is KGHDR and CDR2 is SFDVKD. V was pared by 4 bases and J by 4 bases, with 9 bases of the junction left unmatched.

The chain recombines TRBV6-5 with TRBJ2-2; weak D call: TRBD1 (5 bases). V dropped 4 bases and J dropped 6 bases, with 12 bases sitting between them. Germline V gene sequence: CDR1 MNHEY, CDR2 SVGAGI. There are 14 residues in the CDR3. CDR3 sequence (DNA): TGTGCCAGCAGTTTTCAAGGGGTGGCCGGGGAGCTGTTTTTT. It translates to CASSFQGVAGELFF.

The V call is TRBV4-3, the J call TRBJ1-5; no clear D gene. This CDR3 region has 15 residues. Germline CDR1 LGHNA, CDR2 YSLEER. The V end was cut by 0 bases, the J end by 4 bases, with 10 bases between. The CDR3 sequence is CASSQERSENQPQHF. The CDR3 nucleotides read TGCGCCAGCAGCCAAGAGAGGTCAGAAAATCAGCCCCAGCATTTT.

V usage is TRBV29-1 and J usage is TRBJ1-2; D may be TRBD1 (5 bases). The CDR3 runs 12 residues. The ends were cut back, 3 bases at V and 4 bases at J, with 9 bases in the middle. Germline V lookup: CDR1 SQVTM, CDR2 ANQGSEA. DNA for the CDR3: TGCAGCGTTGAGGGGGAGGCCTATGGCTACACCTTC. This translates into CSVEGEAYGYTF.

V and J are TRBV6-1 and TRBJ1-1; weak D call: TRBD1 (5 bases). The CDR3 sequence is 14 residues long. The germline V gene encodes CDR1 MNHNS and CDR2 SASEGT. V lost 2 bases and J 5 bases, leaving 12 bases between the germline ends. For the CDR3, the DNA is TGTGCCAGCAGTGAAACTCAGGGATGGACTGAAGCTTTCTTT. It yields the protein CASSETQGWTEAFF.

The CDR3, as DNA: TGTGCCAGTAGGCCGGAGGACGTGAAGTTAGCTTTCTTT. Encoded protein: CASRPEDVKLAFF. This chain uses TRBV19 with TRBJ1-1; D not resolved. V was trimmed by 6 bases and J by 10 bases, leaving 18 bases between them. Germline CDR1 is LNHDA and CDR2 is SQIVND (reference sequence). This CDR3 contains 13 residues.

The chain uses TRBV7-2 and TRBJ1-5; no definite D call. The ends were cut back, 3 bases at V and 3 bases at J, with 6 bases in the middle. This CDR3 spans 13 amino acids. CDR1 and CDR2 from the germline V gene are SGHTA and FQGNSA. For the CDR3, the DNA is TGTGCCAGCAGCTTTGCAGACAATCAGCCCCAGCATTTT. This sequence encodes CASSFADNQPQHF.

The chain is built from TRBV5-8 and TRBJ1-6, with a weak D call TRBD1 (6 bases). Trimming removed 1 base at V and 7 bases at J, with 9 bases between. From germline, CDR1 is SGHTS and CDR2 YDEGEE. The CDR3 runs to 14 residues. CDR3 sequence (DNA): TGTGCCAGCAGCTTGTTACAGGGAAATTCACCCCTCCACTTT. This sequence encodes CASSLLQGNSPLHF.

The chain carries TRBV5-5 and TRBJ1-5; D perhaps matches TRBD1 (5 bases). V lost 0 bases and J lost 4, with 14 bases in between. The CDR3 covers 16 residues. The germline V gene encodes CDR1 SGHKS and CDR2 YYEKEE (reference sequence). The CDR3 is CASSLAPTAENQPQHF. The CDR3 nucleotides read TGTGCCAGCAGCTTGGCCCCGACAGCAGAGAATCAGCCCCAGCATTTT.

This chain links TRBV6-5 with TRBJ1-2; D ambiguous. Trimming cost V 10 bases and J 1 base, with 16 bases left between them. CDR1 MNHEY and CDR2 SVGAGI come from the germline V gene. The CDR3 consists of 14 residues. In DNA form, the CDR3 reads TGTGCCACCAAGCCCAGCGGGGATAACTATGGCTACACCTTC. The encoded protein is CATKPSGDNYGYTF.

The rearrangement uses TRBV6-6 and TRBJ1-4; 8 bases are a match to TRBD1. J was trimmed by 5 bases and V by 3 bases; bases with no gene match: 8. Germline V lookup: CDR1 MNHNY, CDR2 SVGAGI (reference sequence). The length of the CDR3 is 16 residues. CDR3 coding DNA: TGTGCCAGCAGTTATACAGGGGGGACGGGAAATGAAAAACTGTTTTTT. Translated, it gives CASSYTGGTGNEKLFF.

The V call is TRBV19, the J call TRBJ1-1; TRBD1 agrees at 8 bases. This CDR3 has 13 residues. Germline V gives CDR1 LNHDA, CDR2 SQIVND (reference sequence). The ends lost 5 bases at V and 3 bases at J; junction bases unmatched: 2. DNA of the CDR3: TGTGCCAGTAGTTCACAGGGGGACACTGAAGCTTTCTTT. Translating gives CASSSQGDTEAFF. The full variable domain, completed using reference TRBV19 and TRBJ1-1, is DGGITQSPKYLFRKEGQNVTLSCEQNLNHDAMYWYRQDPGQGLRLIYYSQIVNDFQKGDIAEGYSVSREKKESFPLTVTSAQKNPTAFYLCASSSQGDTEAFFGQGTRLTVV.

V gene TRBV3-1 (or the pseudogene TRBV3-2) combines with J gene TRBJ1-2; unclear D gene. The CDR3 has 14 residues. Germline CDR1 reads LGHDT; CDR2 reads YNNKEL (reference sequence). The V and J ends lost 0 bases and 1 base respectively, with 6 bases between them. CDR3 in DNA: TGTGCCAGCAGCCAAGAAGGGAGTAACTATGGCTACACCTTC. It yields the protein CASSQEGSNYGYTF.

The genes are TRBV6-5 and TRBJ2-7; D may be TRBD2 (6 bases). This CDR3 has 14 residues. The V and J ends lost 7 bases and 3 bases respectively, with 16 bases between them. CDR1 and CDR2 from the germline V gene are MNHEY and SVGAGI. The DNA of the CDR3 is TGTGCCAGCACCGCGGGGCTATCAGGCTACGAGCAGTACTTC. It translates to CASTAGLSGYEQYF.

The chain links TRBV5-1 to TRBJ1-6, with TRBD1 as a possible D gene (5 bases). V was shortened by 0 bases and J by 4 bases, with 8 bases between the two germline ends. CDR1 and CDR2 from the germline V gene are SGHRS and YFSETQ. The CDR3 totals 15 residues. The CDR3 DNA reads as TGCGCCAGCAGCTTGGGACAGAGGTATAATTCACCCCTCCACTTT. This sequence encodes CASSLGQRYNSPLHF.

The J gene is TRBJ2-1, the V gene TRBV4-3; 7 positions agree with TRBD2. The CDR3 consists of 15 residues. Germline CDR1 is LGHNA and CDR2 is YSLEER. Trimming took 0 bases from V and 4 from J; bases not matched to a gene: 3. CDR3 in DNA: TGCGCCAGCAGCCAAGATTCGGGGGGATACAATGAGCAGTTCTTC. Amino acids: CASSQDSGGYNEQFF.

This chain uses TRBV13 with TRBJ2-7, with 11 nucleotides matching TRBD1. Germline V gene data show CDR1 as PRHDT and CDR2 as FYEKMQ (reference sequence). The junction had 13 bases not matched to a gene; V was cut back by 5 bases and J by 7 bases. The CDR3 is made up of 16 amino acids. DNA for the CDR3: TGTGCCAGCAGCATACCGACGGAGGGACAGGGGGGAGAGCAGTACGTC. Amino acids: CASSIPTEGQGGEQYV.

The J gene is TRBJ2-2, the V gene TRBV2; 9 bases are shared with TRBD1. CDR3 length equals 14 residues. Germline values: CDR1 SNHLY, CDR2 FYNNEI. The ends lost 4 bases at V and 4 bases at J; junction bases unmatched: 1. The DNA for the CDR3 is TGTGCCAGCAGTGGGGACAGGGTCACCGGGGAGCTGTTTTTT. The encoded protein is CASSGDRVTGELFF.

This chain connects TRBV3-1 (or the pseudogene TRBV3-2) to TRBJ1-1; possible D gene TRBD1, 5 bases. The V gene lost 5 bases and the J gene lost 7 bases, with 11 bases spanning the gap. Germline V gene lookup returns CDR1 LGHDT and CDR2 YNNKEL (reference sequence). The length of the CDR3 is 12 residues. The CDR3: CASSVRDYEAFF. The CDR3 nucleotides are TGTGCCAGCAGCGTCCGGGACTATGAAGCTTTCTTT.

The chain employs TRBV5-1 and TRBJ2-2; D is undetermined. The CDR3 contains 16 residues. The V end lost 3 bases, the J end lost 0 bases, and 12 bases lay between the germline ends. Germline CDR1 and CDR2: SGHRS and YFSETQ. CDR3: CASSYLGSPNTGELFF. Written as DNA, the CDR3 is TGCGCCAGCAGCTACCTGGGCTCTCCGAACACCGGGGAGCTGTTTTTT. The full variable domain, its missing parts supplied by reference TRBV5-1 and TRBJ2-2, is KAGVTQTPRYLIKTRGQQVTLSCSPISGHRSVSWYQQTPGQGLQFLFEYFSETQRNKGNFPGRFSGRQFSNSRSEMNVSTLELGDSALYLCASSYLGSPNTGELFFGEGSRLTVL.

The chain recombines TRBV6-6 with TRBJ2-3; D is unclear. V was clipped by 0 bases and J by 5 bases, with 12 bases between them. This CDR3 spans 15 amino acids. The germline gives CDR1 MNHNY, CDR2 SVGAGI (reference sequence). The CDR3 DNA is TGTGCCAGCAGTTACTCGATTAGCCCGAAAGATACGCAGTATTTT. Protein sequence: CASSYSISPKDTQYF.